These 20 T cell receptor beta chains were sequenced from one sample in a study of shared clonotypes between healthy human individuals. The repertoire was sequenced with immunoSEQ multiplex PCR; TCRdb's copy has only in-frame clones and lacks some. The table shows some 680,000 clones, with 60% to 75% occurring only once. Material for sequencing was memory CD4+ T cells sorted from blood. Sample subset: CD45RA-negative fraction. The receptors derive from a woman between 25 and 40 years old in good health.

The V gene is TRBV5-8, the J gene TRBJ1-2, with D unresolved. V was shortened by 2 bases and J by 6 bases, with 11 bases between the two germline ends. The CDR3 spans 13 residues. The germline gives CDR1 SGHTS, CDR2 YDEGEE. The CDR3 protein is CASSFSRSDGYTF. The DNA of the CDR3 is TGTGCCAGCAGCTTTTCTCGGTCGGATGGCTACACCTTC.

V gene TRBV9 combines with J gene TRBJ1-3; no clear D. This CDR3 is built from 16 residues. V dropped 4 bases and J dropped 1 base, with 15 bases sitting between them. CDR1 SGDLS and CDR2 YYNGEE come from the germline V gene. The CDR3 DNA is TGTGCCAGCAGCCCCTCGGACGGTTCTTCTGGAAACACCATATATTTT. This gives the protein CASSPSDGSSGNTIYF.

J is TRBJ2-3 and V is TRBV6-1; D is undetermined. This CDR3 has 13 residues. V was pared by 8 bases and J by 2 bases, with 11 bases between. Germline V CDR1 and CDR2: MNHNS, SASEGT. CDR3 nucleotides: TGTGCCAGCGACGGAGCCAACACAGATACGCAGTATTTT. Amino acids: CASDGANTDTQYF.

The chain joins TRBV5-1 to TRBJ2-7; D remains unclear. This CDR3 has 13 residues. Trimming removed 6 bases from V and 2 bases from J, with 12 bases in between. Germline V gene data show CDR1 as SGHRS and CDR2 as YFSETQ. The chain's CDR3 is CASNLPGTYEQYF. In nucleotides, the CDR3 is TGCGCCAGCAACCTACCGGGCACCTACGAGCAGTACTTC.

The chain combines TRBV19 with TRBJ2-4; a weak D match, TRBD2 (6 bases). CDR3 size: 15 residues. The germline CDR1 and CDR2 sequences are LNHDA and SQIVND (reference sequence). With 6 bases removed from V and 0 bases from J, the gap between germline ends came to 12 bases. Here the CDR3 reads CASSETSLAKNIQYF. The CDR3 DNA sequence: TGTGCCAGTAGCGAGACTAGTTTAGCCAAAAACATTCAGTACTTC.

This chain connects TRBV6-1 to TRBJ2-7; 10 nucleotides line up with TRBD2. The trim removed 4 bases at V and 2 bases at J, leaving 5 bases unmatched. The CDR3 has 15 amino acids. In germline, CDR1 is MNHNS, CDR2 SASEGT. CDR3 sequence (DNA): TGTGCCAGCAGTGCGGGACTAGCGAATACCTACGAGCAGTACTTC. Translation gives CASSAGLANTYEQYF.

This clone was recorded at least ten times. The chain is built from TRBV4-2 and TRBJ1-1, with D possibly matching TRBD1 (6 bases). Germline V gives CDR1 LGHNA, CDR2 YNFKEQ. Trimming took 4 bases from V and 1 from J, leaving 22 bases between them. There are 18 residues in the CDR3. The CDR3 is CASSRTIGQPTKNTEAFF. The CDR3 coding sequence is TGTGCCAGCAGCCGGACCATCGGACAGCCGACCAAGAACACTGAAGCTTTCTTT.

The DNA for the CDR3 is TGCAGTGAGTCGGAGGGCCCAGATACGCAGTATTTT. The encoded protein is CSESEGPDTQYF. V and J are TRBV29-1 and TRBJ2-3, with a weak D call TRBD2 (6 bases). CDR3 length: 12 amino acids. Germline CDR1 SQVTM, CDR2 ANQGSEA.

This clone was counted between two and nine times. Germline is not matched at one junction end, which may reflect a read error. This chain links TRBV2 with TRBJ2-5, with TRBD2 matching over 12 bases. Germline assignment: CDR1 SNHLY and CDR2 FYNNEI. This CDR3 has 18 amino acids. CDR3 sequence reads: CASREGGSSGRVQETQYF. CDR3 sequence (DNA): TGTGCCAGCAGAGAAGGGGGATCTAGCGGGAGGGTTCAAGAGACCCAGTACTTC.

This chain links TRBV6-5 with TRBJ1-2; 7 bases align to TRBD1. Losses at the gene ends were 7 bases for V and 2 bases for J; bases not matched to a gene: 10. CDR1 MNHEY and CDR2 SVGAGI come from the germline V gene. The CDR3 length is 15 residues. The DNA for the CDR3 is TGTGCCAGCAAACAAACAGGGGCGGGGAACTATGGCTACACCTTC. Translated: CASKQTGAGNYGYTF.

This chain links TRBV15 with TRBJ1-6; 9 positions match TRBD1. The CDR3 covers 16 residues. The V segment lost 5 bases and the J segment 7 bases; nucleotides outside the gene matches: 9. Germline CDR1 is LNHNV and CDR2 is YYDKDF (reference sequence). CDR3 coding DNA: TGTGCCACCAGCTCCTACCCGGGACAGGGAAATTCACCCCTCCACTTT. Protein product: CATSSYPGQGNSPLHF. The variable domain in full, completed from reference TRBV15 and TRBJ1-6, reads DAMVIQNPRYQVTQFGKPVTLSCSQTLNHNVMYWYQQKSSQAPKLLFHYYDKDFNNEADTPDNFQSRRPNTSFCFLDIRSPGLGDTAMYLCATSSYPGQGNSPLHFGNGTRLTVT.

V usage is TRBV19 and J usage is TRBJ1-1; 10 nucleotides line up with TRBD1. With 4 bases clipped from V and 5 bases from J, the junction kept 4 bases outside the gene matches. Germline loops: CDR1 LNHDA, CDR2 SQIVND (reference sequence). The CDR3 spans 14 residues. The CDR3 DNA is TGTGCCAGTAGTAGAGGACAGGGGGGGACTGAAGCTTTCTTT. It is translated as CASSRGQGGTEAFF.

The rearrangement links TRBV28 to TRBJ1-4; a possible D gene is TRBD1 (6 bases). The CDR3 totals 16 residues. Germline CDR1 and CDR2: MDHEN and SYDVKM. The ends were cut back, 6 bases at V and 2 bases at J, with 16 bases in the middle. The CDR3 here is CASRAYPGGTNEKLFF. DNA of the CDR3: TGTGCCAGCAGGGCTTACCCCGGGGGCACTAATGAAAAACTGTTTTTT.

The J gene is TRBJ1-4, the V gene TRBV6-5, with D maybe TRBD1 (5 bases). Per the germline V gene, CDR1 is MNHEY and CDR2 is SVGAGI. Trimming removed 5 bases at V and 3 bases at J, with 10 bases between. The CDR3 is made up of 14 amino acids. CDR3 protein: CASSAGFANEKLFF. The DNA of the CDR3 is TGTGCCAGCAGTGCAGGGTTCGCTAATGAAAAACTGTTTTTT.

This clone was counted between two and nine times. This chain joins TRBV5-4 and TRBJ1-2; 8 bases match TRBD1. The CDR3 runs 14 residues. J was trimmed by 4 bases and V by 5 bases; bases with no gene match: 7. Germline CDR1 and CDR2: SGHNT and YYREEE (reference sequence). This CDR3 is CASSTGGIVYGYTF. The CDR3 region has the DNA TGTGCCAGCAGTACAGGGGGGATAGTCTATGGCTACACCTTC.

The chain combines TRBV6-5 with TRBJ2-7; TRBD2 aligns across 8 bases. Germline V CDR1 and CDR2: MNHEY, SVGAGI. Unmatched junction bases numbered 12, after V lost 6 bases and J lost 5 bases. This CDR3 comprises 15 residues. Here the CDR3 DNA reads TGTGCCAGCAGCGACAGGCTGGACGGGGGGGACGAGCAGTACTTC. The encoded protein is CASSDRLDGGDEQYF.

This chain connects TRBV28 to TRBJ2-5; D remains ambiguous. CDR1 and CDR2 (germline): MDHEN, SYDVKM. V lost 2 bases and J lost 5, with 12 bases in between. The CDR3 extends over 14 amino acids. CDR3 sequence (DNA): TGTGCCAGCAGTTTACCCGACTTCCGGGAGACCCAGTACTTC. It is translated as CASSLPDFRETQYF.

The chain carries TRBV7-2 and TRBJ1-3; no reliable D call. V was clipped by 5 bases and J by 4 bases, with 9 bases between them. Per germline, CDR1 SGHTA and CDR2 FQGNSA. The CDR3 is 13 amino acids. CDR3 sequence reads: CASSPAVGNTIYF. The CDR3 nucleotides are TGTGCCAGCAGCCCCGCCGTCGGAAACACCATATATTTT.

The CDR3 DNA is TGTGCCAGCAGCGTGGGACTAGCGGGAGACGAGCAGTTCTTC. Amino acid sequence: CASSVGLAGDEQFF. The chain has TRBV11-3 and TRBJ2-1; 14 bases agree with TRBD2. Germline loops: CDR1 SGHNT, CDR2 YENEEA. The CDR3 extends over 14 amino acids. J gave up 10 bases and V 5 bases, and 4 bases lay outside the gene matches.

This clone has only a few counts. This rearrangement joins TRBV6-5 to TRBJ1-1; D is unresolved. Germline values: CDR1 MNHEY, CDR2 SVGAGI. The CDR3 spans 14 residues. V gave up 5 bases and J gave up 4 bases, with 14 bases separating them. DNA for the CDR3: TGTGCCAGCAGTCAGACCTGGGGTGGCACTGAAGCTTTCTTT. Protein product: CASSQTWGGTEAFF.